The clone carrying this T cell receptor beta chain was picked up a small number of times. This entry comes from a study of blood T cell repertoires in COVID-19. Study-level information: In each case, the material was cDNA or gDNA derived from T cells, B-cell-depleted T cells, or PBMCs.

Here immunoSEQ multiplex PCR was the method, and the copy in TCRdb shows in-frame clones only, minus some. The table lists fewer than 300,000 clones, roughly 86% of them singletons. This CDR3 spans 15 amino acids. J gave up 1 base and V 1 base, and 3 bases lay outside the gene matches. Germline CDR1 reads LGHNA; CDR2 reads YSLEER. This clonotype was obtained from a woman aged 25 to 39 with acute or convalescent COVID-19. The material sequenced was peripheral blood. The chain has TRBV4-3 and TRBJ2-5; 7 positions agree with TRBD2. This CDR3 reads CASSQAGGAQETQYF. DNA of the CDR3: TGCGCCAGCAGCCAAGCGGGAGGAGCCCAAGAGACCCAGTACTTC.